This T cell receptor (beta chain) was profiled in a study of T cell repertoires in cytomegalovirus infection. Study at large: It was the public TCR beta signatures that indicated both CMV infection and matching HLA type. Points from the study as a whole: Predominance within the ex vivo response was attributable to HLA-C-restricted CMV-specific TCR beta clonotypes.

CDR1 is SGHNT, CDR2 YYREEE, per germline (reference sequence). J gave up 12 bases and V 0 bases, and 5 bases lay outside the gene matches. This CDR3 is built from 12 residues. TCRdb re-called the reads through MiXCR, storing one row per CDR3 protein. Of fewer than 550,000 distinct CDR3 sequences listed, about 15% were seen once; the top ten hold 20% to 30%. About this clonotype itself: Its antigen is still unknown.

This sequence joins TRBV5-4 and TRBJ2-7, with 8 bases that match TRBD2. The clonotype originates from a human donor in good health (CMV status not recorded). Some clones in this sample may be carry-over from other donors' samples. Sequences were obtained from CD8+ T cells from PBMCs. The CDR3 coding sequence is TGTGCCAGCAGCTTGGGGAGCGGGAGACGGTACTTC. Amino acid sequence: CASSLGSGRRYF.